Listed here are 8 T cell receptor beta chains from one sample, sequenced in a study of cytomegalovirus exposure and HLA in healthy donors. With 60 Vbeta and 13 Jbeta primers, the PCR was carried out. Some clones are missing from TCRdb's copy, which holds only in-frame ones; the method was immunoSEQ multiplex PCR. The sample has about 170,000 clones; 75% to 90% are singletons. Sequencing was carried out using PBMCs. All receptors derive from a boy aged 2 to 9 in good health and CMV-seronegative.

The V call is TRBV11-2, the J call TRBJ2-5, with 7 bases lining up with TRBD1. The CDR3 extends over 14 amino acids. Germline CDR1 is SGHAT and CDR2 is FQNNGV. The ends lost 1 base at V and 2 bases at J; junction bases unmatched: 1. CDR3 residues: CASSLVTGQETQYF. The CDR3 DNA reads as TGTGCCAGCAGCTTAGTGACAGGGCAAGAGACCCAGTACTTC.

This chain links TRBV7-9 with TRBJ1-1, with no clear D. CDR3 size: 14 residues. Trimming took 4 bases from V and 1 from J, leaving 10 bases between them. CDR1 and CDR2 (germline): SEHNR, FQNEAQ (reference sequence). The chain's CDR3 is CASSSTDTNTEAFF. The CDR3 DNA follows: TGTGCCAGCAGCTCAACCGACACGAACACTGAAGCTTTCTTT.

To note about this clone: One end of the junction is discordant with germline, which a read error may explain. This chain links TRBV15 with TRBJ2-6; 8 bases match TRBD1. Germline V gene data show CDR1 as LNHNV and CDR2 as YYDKDF (reference sequence). CDR3 length: 18 amino acids. CDR3 loop: CATSRDPGGRSGANGLTF. The CDR3 nucleotides read TGTGCCACCAGCAGAGATCCAGGGGGCCGCTCTGGGGCCAACGGCCTGACTTTC.

This clone has more than one count but fewer than ten. The chain carries TRBV9 and TRBJ2-1; no clear D. V shed 0 bases and J shed 1 base, with 8 bases lying between them. This CDR3 comprises 15 residues. Per the germline V gene, CDR1 is SGDLS and CDR2 is YYNGEE. CDR3 DNA: TGTGCCAGCAGCGTAGATGTCTTATCCTACAATGAGCAGTTCTTC. It encodes CASSVDVLSYNEQFF.

This rearrangement joins TRBV7-2 to TRBJ1-1, with 8 bases aligning to TRBD1. The CDR3 extends over 14 amino acids. Trimming removed 5 bases from V and 5 bases from J; junction bases left unmatched: 7. Germline-derived CDR1 and CDR2 are SGHTA and FQGNSA. CDR3 bases: TGTGCCAGCAGCATTACAGGGGGTCAAACTGAAGCTTTCTTT. It is translated as CASSITGGQTEAFF.

This chain connects TRBV19 to TRBJ2-7; D remains ambiguous. The CDR3 extends over 13 amino acids. The V gene lost 2 bases and the J gene lost 6 bases, with 11 bases spanning the gap. Germline CDR1 LNHDA, CDR2 SQIVND (reference sequence). The CDR3 coding sequence is TGTGCCAGTAGTATAACCAGTTCGGGCGAGCAGTACTTC. Amino acid sequence: CASSITSSGEQYF.

The J gene is TRBJ1-5, the V gene TRBV27, with 7 nucleotides matching TRBD1. The length of the CDR3 is 17 residues. CDR1 and CDR2 (germline): MNHEY, SMNVEV (reference sequence). V dropped 0 bases and J dropped 4; count of bases not matched to a gene: 9. The CDR3 DNA reads as TGTGCCAGCAGTTTATCCCACGGGACAGCCGTGAATCAGCCCCAGCATTTT. Amino acids: CASSLSHGTAVNQPQHF.

The rearrangement uses TRBV5-8 and TRBJ1-6; 9 bases fit TRBD1. Germline V lookup: CDR1 SGHTS, CDR2 YDEGEE. This CDR3 has 15 amino acids. V lost 3 bases and J lost 7; bases outside the gene matches: 5. CDR3 in amino acids: CASSWPGTGNSPLHF. DNA of the CDR3: TGTGCCAGCAGCTGGCCCGGGACAGGGAATTCACCCCTCCACTTT.